The source of this TCR beta chain is a study of blood T cell repertoires in COVID-19. Generated by immunoSEQ multiplex PCR, the TCRdb table keeps only in-frame clones and is missing some. The data hold approximately 220,000 clones, with roughly 80% observed a single time. CDR1 and CDR2 (germline): SGHTA, FQGNSA. Unmatched junction bases numbered 8, after V lost 5 bases and J lost 3 bases. The CDR3 has 16 residues. This sequence originates from a woman in her sixties or seventies with acute or convalescent COVID-19. The J gene is TRBJ2-7, the V gene TRBV7-2; 12 nucleotides line up with TRBD2. Sequenced input: peripheral blood. CDR3 amino acids: CASSPRTSGVIYEQYF. In nucleotides, the CDR3 is TGTGCCAGCAGCCCGCGGACTAGCGGGGTTATCTACGAGCAGTACTTC.